Sequencing of this TCR beta chain was carried out in a study of blood T cell repertoires in COVID-19. In the study overall: PBMCs, B-cell-depleted T cells, or T cells were the source of the cDNA or gDNA that made up the material.

In the authors' workflow: Using reference gene primer amplification, nucleated cell counts were estimated. Sequencing was performed with immunoSEQ multiplex PCR; in TCRdb, only in-frame clones are kept and a portion is missing. The V and J calls and clone size are taken from that table; D and trimming were inferred from the DNA. The sample contains roughly 78,000 clones, approximately 88% of which appear only once. This CDR3 contains 16 residues. The J segment lost 1 base and the V segment lost 0 bases, leaving 5 bases of the junction unmatched. Germline CDR1 MNHEY, CDR2 SVGAGI. The origin of this receptor is a man aged 45-65 years with acute or convalescent COVID-19. Sequencing input: peripheral blood. The chain links TRBV6-5 to TRBJ1-2, with 7 bases aligning to TRBD1. The CDR3 DNA reads as TGTGCCAGCAGTTACTCAAGGGGGCGAAATAACTATGGCTACACCTTC. This translates into CASSYSRGRNNYGYTF.